Sequencing of this TCR beta chain was carried out in a study of metastatic and nonmetastatic thyroid tumors. Study summary: Malignant and benign thyroid patients had repertoires compared in peripheral blood and tumor or nodule tissue.

Methods used by the authors: A classifier for distant metastasis in papillary thyroid cancer was constructed using CDR3 differences observed across clinicopathological groups. Through MiXCR, TCRdb re-clonotyped the PCR reads. TCRdb, not the authors, supplied the V and J calls. The sample lists approximately 25,000 clones, about 16% seen once, with 15% to 19% in the top ten. Study-level findings and limits: Reportedly, malignant thyroid tumors had significantly higher TCR beta diversity than benign nodules, in blood and tumor.

All patients were untreated before thyroid surgery. V lost 6 bases to trimming and J lost 14 bases; unmatched junction nucleotides: 14. Germline V gives CDR1 SNHLY, CDR2 FYNNEI. CDR3 length equals 14 residues. Remarks on this clone: Its antigen is not known.

The sequence was obtained from a male donor with papillary thyroid cancer or a benign thyroid nodule (not recorded which). Some clones in this sample may be carry-over from other donors' samples. The rearrangement links TRBV2 to TRBJ2-2; 8 bases agree with TRBD2. Sequencing was carried out using blood. In DNA, the CDR3 is TGTGCCAGCAGACCGGGACTAGGAACCGTGGACCTGTTTTTT. Translating it yields CASRPGLGTVDLFF.